The next 12 T cell receptor beta chains were all read from a single sample in a study of CD8 T cells in ankylosing spondylitis. TCRdb used MiXCR to reprocess the 5' RACE reads, holding one entry per CDR3 protein. The profile shows just over 150,000 distinct CDR3 sequences, roughly 18% of them singletons. What was sequenced was blood, either unsorted or a sorted T cell fraction (not recorded which). These receptor sequences come from a male donor with ankylosing spondylitis or in good health (not recorded which).

There are many counts of this clonotype. CDR3 residues: CSANRFNEQFF. The DNA of the CDR3 is TGCAGTGCTAACCGATTCAATGAGCAGTTCTTC. The V gene is TRBV20-1, the J gene TRBJ2-1, with D uncertain. CDR1 is DFQATT, CDR2 SNEGSKA, per germline (reference sequence). Trimming shortened V by 4 bases and J by 6 bases, and 7 bases separated the two germline ends. The CDR3 is made up of 11 amino acids.

At least ten counts were recorded for this clonotype. The V gene is TRBV20-1, the J gene TRBJ2-7; no reliable D call. The length of the CDR3 is 12 residues. From germline, CDR1 is DFQATT and CDR2 SNEGSKA (reference sequence). V lost 6 bases and J lost 2, with 11 bases in between. CDR3 in amino acids: CSAEGVTYEQYF. CDR3 nucleotide sequence: TGCAGTGCAGAAGGCGTCACCTACGAGCAGTACTTC.

This clonotype was recorded at least ten times. The chain recombines TRBV3-1 with TRBJ1-5; the match to TRBD1 covers 8 bases. Germline-derived CDR1 and CDR2 are LGHDT and YNNKEL (reference sequence). After removal of 4 bases from V and 5 bases from J, the junction contained 7 bases not matched to a gene. The CDR3 sequence is 15 residues long. The CDR3 spells CASSPAGQGYQPQHF. The CDR3 DNA reads as TGTGCCAGCAGCCCTGCTGGACAGGGTTATCAGCCCCAGCATTTT.

This clonotype was seen a few times. V usage is TRBV11-1 and J usage is TRBJ2-1; tentative D call: TRBD2 (6 bases). This CDR3 is 14 amino acids long. CDR1 and CDR2 from the germline V gene are SGHAT and FQDESV (reference sequence). Trimming removed 8 bases from V and 4 bases from J, with 15 bases in between. This CDR3 is CASQDGRGYNEQFF. The CDR3 DNA sequence: TGTGCCAGCCAAGACGGGCGGGGTTACAATGAGCAGTTCTTC.

This clonotype was detected many times. The chain employs TRBV5-1 and TRBJ2-7, with TRBD2 as a possible D gene (5 bases). Deletions cut 0 bases from V and 4 bases from J, with 17 bases between. Germline CDR1 SGHRS, CDR2 YFSETQ. The CDR3 is made up of 16 amino acids. DNA for the CDR3: TGCGCCAGCAGCTTGGGAGGGCCCCCTATTGCATACGAGCAGTACTTC. Its translation: CASSLGGPPIAYEQYF.

This clonotype was seen a handful of times. The chain is built from TRBV18 and TRBJ1-1; D might be TRBD1 (5 bases). CDR1 is KGHSH and CDR2 is LQKENI in the germline V gene. CDR3 length: 15 residues. V was shortened by 5 bases and J by 4 bases, with 17 bases between the two germline ends. CDR3 residues: CASSAGLGRGTEAFF. CDR3 sequence (DNA): TGTGCCAGCTCAGCGGGACTTGGAAGGGGCACTGAAGCTTTCTTT.

Note on this clonotype: The germline gene is not matched at one end of the junction; a read error may be the cause. The rearrangement joins TRBV5-1 to TRBJ2-2, with D perhaps matching TRBD1 or TRBD2 (5 bases each). The CDR3 extends over 15 amino acids. The germline CDR1 and CDR2 sequences are SGHRS and YFSETQ. CDR3 bases: TGCGCCAGCAGCCTGGGACCCCCGAACCCCGGGGAGCTGTTTTTT. This gives the protein CASSLGPPNPGELFF. The entire variable domain, with the rest obtained from reference TRBV5-1 and TRBJ2-2, is as follows: KAGVTQTPRYLIKTRGQQVTLSCSPISGHRSVSWYQQTPGQGLQFLFEYFSETQRNKGNFPGRFSGRQFSNSRSEMNVSTLELGDSALYLCASSLGPPNPGELFFGEGSRLTVL.

This clonotype was seen more than once but under ten times. CDR3 DNA sequence: TGTGCCAGCAGTTTCCGACTTATCGGCCTAGCGGTTGAGCAGTTCTTC. It specifies CASSFRLIGLAVEQFF. This chain links TRBV28 with TRBJ2-1; 7 bases are a match to TRBD2. Germline values: CDR1 MDHEN, CDR2 SYDVKM. The CDR3 is made up of 16 amino acids. With V trimmed by 3 bases and J by 9 bases, 14 bases remained unmatched.

This clonotype was counted between two and nine times. The J gene is TRBJ2-2, the V gene TRBV10-3; D gene uncertain. This CDR3 is 14 amino acids long. The V end was cut by 8 bases, the J end by 2 bases, with 12 bases between. The germline V gene encodes CDR1 ENHRY and CDR2 SYGVKD. The CDR3 region has the DNA TGTGCCATCCCGGCAGGCATTAACACCGGGGAGCTGTTTTTT. The encoded protein is CAIPAGINTGELFF.

This clonotype was recorded many times. Here the CDR3 DNA reads TGTGCCAGCATCGGGGCGGGGTCCCACGAGCAGTACTTC. Translated: CASIGAGSHEQYF. V usage is TRBV28 and J usage is TRBJ2-7; a possible D gene is TRBD2 (6 bases). CDR3 size: 13 residues. CDR1 and CDR2 (germline): MDHEN, SYDVKM. V lost 7 bases, J lost 5 bases, and 15 bases lay in between.

This clonotype was seen more than once but under ten times. The J gene is TRBJ1-1, the V gene TRBV29-1, with D tentatively TRBD1 (5 bases). The germline V and J ends were trimmed by 4 bases and 5 bases, with 11 bases remaining between them. The V gene's germline CDR1 is SQVTM and CDR2 ANQGSEA. The CDR3 extends over 12 amino acids. CDR3 sequence reads: CSVGMGGTEAFF. CDR3 nucleotide sequence: TGCAGCGTTGGTATGGGGGGAACTGAAGCTTTCTTT.

The gene calls are TRBV12-3 or TRBV12-4 and TRBJ1-1, with a weak D call TRBD1 (5 bases). V was pared by 7 bases and J by 6 bases, with 12 bases between. This CDR3 region has 12 residues. CDR3 protein: CASIQGGAEAFF. The CDR3 bases are TGTGCCAGCATCCAGGGCGGGGCTGAAGCTTTCTTT.